The 25 T cell receptor beta chains reported below all come from one sample, sequenced in a study of control samples from healthy donors and cancer patients. Produced via immunoSEQ multiplex PCR; TCRdb's table is partial and in-frame only. The top ten hold more than 13% of the sample, which has around 68,000 clones, over 65% seen once. The source material was blood. These receptors came from a middle-aged man in good health.

The V gene is TRBV12-3 or TRBV12-4, the J gene TRBJ2-5; 8 bases line up with TRBD1. This CDR3 comprises 12 residues. V lost 5 bases to trimming and J lost 5 bases; unmatched junction nucleotides: 1. CDR3 nucleotides: TGTGCCAGCAGTCCAGGGGGCGAGACCCAGTACTTC. This encodes CASSPGGETQYF.

The rearrangement links TRBV29-1 to TRBJ1-1, with D unresolved. The CDR3 totals 12 residues. Germline values: CDR1 SQVTM, CDR2 ANQGSEA. CDR3 residues: CSTLTENTEAFF. In DNA, the CDR3 is TGCTCCACCCTGACGGAGAACACTGAAGCTTTCTTT.

The sample holds one count of this clone. The V and J genes are TRBV30 and TRBJ1-2; 9 bases match TRBD1. This CDR3 is 14 amino acids long. Germline V gene sequence: CDR1 GTSNPN, CDR2 SVGIG (reference sequence). The V gene end was trimmed by 3 bases and the J gene end by 7 bases; junction bases not matched to a gene: 9. CDR3 residues: CAWRRYYRGLGYTF. The CDR3 bases are TGTGCCTGGAGGAGATATTACAGGGGGCTTGGCTACACCTTC.

In this sample, this clone turned up a few times. V and J are TRBV5-6 and TRBJ2-5; TRBD1 is a possible D gene (5 bases). The V end was cut by 4 bases, the J end by 5 bases, with 12 bases between. The CDR3 covers 13 residues. The germline CDR1 and CDR2 sequences are SGHDT and YYEEEE. In nucleotides, the CDR3 is TGTGCCAGCAGCCCCAGGGCCGGGGAGACCCAGTACTTC. The encoded protein is CASSPRAGETQYF.

The count of this clone is one. CDR3 amino acids: CSVQTGNEKLFF. CDR3 DNA: TGCAGCGTTCAGACAGGAAATGAAAAACTGTTTTTT. This sequence joins TRBV29-1 and TRBJ1-4; D perhaps matches TRBD1 (6 bases). Germline CDR1 SQVTM, CDR2 ANQGSEA. There are 12 residues in the CDR3. V lost 5 bases and J lost 5, with 9 bases in between. The full variable domain, rest sourced from reference TRBV29-1 and TRBJ1-4, is SAVISQKPSRDICQRGTSLTIQCQVDSQVTMMFWYRQQPGQSLTLIATANQGSEATYESGFVIDKFPISRPNLTFSTLTVSNMSPEDSSIYLCSVQTGNEKLFFGSGTQLSVL.

The rearrangement joins TRBV6-2 or TRBV6-3 to TRBJ1-1, with D unclear. CDR1 and CDR2 from the germline V gene are MNHEY and SVGEGT. The germline V and J ends were trimmed by 4 bases and 1 base, with 7 bases remaining between them. The CDR3 length is 13 residues. The CDR3: CASSLRQNTEAFF. In DNA, the CDR3 is TGTGCCAGCAGTTTAAGGCAGAACACTGAAGCTTTCTTT.

The V and J genes are TRBV24-1 and TRBJ1-1; the match to TRBD1 covers 7 bases. Trimming cost V 7 bases and J 4 bases; bases outside gene matches: 5. CDR1 is KGHDR and CDR2 is SFDVKD in the germline V gene. The CDR3 is made up of 13 amino acids. The CDR3: CATSTDRATEAFF. As DNA, the CDR3 is TGTGCCACCAGCACCGACAGGGCCACTGAAGCTTTCTTT.

The chain links TRBV24-1 to TRBJ1-2; D is unresolved. With 9 bases removed from V and 4 bases from J, the gap between germline ends came to 11 bases. The CDR3 extends over 12 amino acids. Germline V gives CDR1 KGHDR, CDR2 SFDVKD. CDR3 DNA: TGTGCCACCGCCGGGTCTACCTATGGCTACACCTTC. It codes for CATAGSTYGYTF.

DNA for the CDR3: TGTGCCAGCAGACCCCTCAGTGGGTTGAACACTGAAGCTTTCTTT. Its protein product is CASRPLSGLNTEAFF. The V and J genes are TRBV11-3 and TRBJ1-1; D not certain. V was trimmed by 6 bases and J by 0 bases, leaving 14 bases between them. This CDR3 has 15 amino acids. The V gene's germline CDR1 is SGHNT and CDR2 YENEEA.

The table lists this clone with a few counts. The V gene is TRBV5-1, the J gene TRBJ1-6; no definite D call. Per the germline V gene, CDR1 is SGHRS and CDR2 is YFSETQ. This CDR3 region has 14 residues. Trimming removed 0 bases from V and 6 bases from J, with 7 bases in between. For the CDR3, the DNA is TGCGCCAGCAGCTTGGAACAGACTAATTCACCCCTCCACTTT. It translates to CASSLEQTNSPLHF.

This sequence joins TRBV7-2 and TRBJ1-5; TRBD1 might be the D (6 bases). The CDR3 has 14 amino acids. The V end lost 5 bases, the J end lost 2 bases, and 10 bases lay between the germline ends. Germline CDR1 and CDR2: SGHTA and FQGNSA. The CDR3 is CASSIGQRNQPQHF. The CDR3 region has the DNA TGTGCCAGCAGCATTGGACAGCGCAATCAGCCCCAGCATTTT.

V and J are TRBV5-4 and TRBJ1-1; D is unresolved. V lost 2 bases and J 0 bases, leaving 11 bases between the germline ends. The CDR3 is 15 amino acids. From germline, CDR1 is SGHNT and CDR2 YYREEE (reference sequence). CDR3 sequence (DNA): TGTGCCAGCAGCTTAGACTCGACGGTGAACACTGAAGCTTTCTTT. It is translated as CASSLDSTVNTEAFF.

The rearrangement uses TRBV4-3 and TRBJ2-1; D is unclear. Germline V gene lookup returns CDR1 LGHNA and CDR2 YSLEER. The CDR3 runs to 13 residues. With 1 base removed from V and 10 bases from J, the gap between germline ends came to 11 bases. The CDR3 DNA is TGCGCCAGCAGCCAAGTCTTACAACAAGAGCAGTTCTTC. Encoded protein: CASSQVLQQEQFF.

This rearrangement joins TRBV19 to TRBJ2-6; D is undetermined. The CDR3 covers 14 residues. The V and J ends lost 5 bases and 3 bases respectively, with 8 bases between them. Germline values: CDR1 LNHDA, CDR2 SQIVND (reference sequence). CDR3 sequence (DNA): TGTGCCAGTAGTGCCCCATATGGGGCCAACGTCCTGACTTTC. This sequence encodes CASSAPYGANVLTF.

V usage is TRBV7-2 and J usage is TRBJ2-7; the D gene is possibly TRBD1 (5 bases). Germline loops: CDR1 SGHTA, CDR2 FQGNSA. V was cut by 5 bases and J by 3 bases, with 11 bases left in between. The CDR3 runs to 13 residues. In DNA, the CDR3 is TGTGCCAGCAGCCGCGACAGATACTACGAGCAGTACTTC. Translation: CASSRDRYYEQYF.

This clone was counted once. V gene TRBV6-6 combines with J gene TRBJ1-2; D call uncertain. Trimming took off 6 bases at V and 4 bases at J, with 12 bases between the two ends. The CDR3 consists of 13 residues. Per germline, CDR1 MNHNY and CDR2 SVGAGI (reference sequence). CDR3 in DNA: TGTGCCAGCAGCTATCAGTCAAGCTATGGCTACACCTTC. The encoded protein is CASSYQSSYGYTF.

The chain employs TRBV19 and TRBJ2-2; a possible D gene is TRBD2 (6 bases). In germline, CDR1 is LNHDA, CDR2 SQIVND (reference sequence). The CDR3 totals 15 residues. Trimming pared 3 bases from V and 3 bases from J, leaving 11 bases between. The CDR3 coding sequence is TGTGCCAGTAGTATCGGGACTTCCTACACCGGGGAGCTGTTTTTT. This gives the protein CASSIGTSYTGELFF.

The chain is built from TRBV27 and TRBJ1-5; a possible D gene is TRBD1 (6 bases). Trimming shortened V by 5 bases and J by 0 bases, and 20 bases separated the two germline ends. Germline assignment: CDR1 MNHEY and CDR2 SMNVEV (reference sequence). The CDR3 runs to 18 residues. This CDR3 reads CASSPRGDTYNSNQPQHF. The CDR3 DNA follows: TGTGCCAGCAGTCCAAGGGGGGACACTTATAATAGCAATCAGCCCCAGCATTTT.

This chain connects TRBV5-1 to TRBJ2-1, with D possibly TRBD1 on 7 matching bases. CDR1 and CDR2 (germline): SGHRS, YFSETQ. This CDR3 comprises 15 residues. V lost 5 bases to trimming and J lost 1 base, with 13 bases between them. In DNA, the CDR3 is TGCGCCAGCAGAGGCGGGACAGCATCCTACAATGAGCAGTTCTTC. Translation: CASRGGTASYNEQFF.

The genes are TRBV9 and TRBJ2-2, with 10 bases aligning to TRBD1. The V segment lost 4 bases and the J segment 4 bases; nucleotides outside the gene matches: 7. This CDR3 comprises 16 residues. Germline V gene data show CDR1 as SGDLS and CDR2 as YYNGEE. CDR3 region: CASSPRTGGFTGELFF. Written as DNA, the CDR3 is TGTGCCAGCAGCCCCCGGACAGGGGGATTCACCGGGGAGCTGTTTTTT.

The gene calls are TRBV7-8 and TRBJ1-1; 7 nucleotides align to TRBD1. The ends lost 4 bases at V and 2 bases at J; junction bases unmatched: 7. CDR1 SGHVS and CDR2 FQNEAQ come from the germline V gene. The CDR3 covers 15 residues. The CDR3 protein is CASSSLGQTNTEAFF. The CDR3 nucleotides are TGTGCCAGCAGCTCTTTGGGACAGACTAACACTGAAGCTTTCTTT.

CDR3 nucleotides: TGCGCCAGCAGCCACGGAGCCGGGGAGCTGTTTTTT. Translation: CASSHGAGELFF. The gene calls are TRBV4-1 and TRBJ2-2; D remains unclear. The germline V gene encodes CDR1 MGHRA and CDR2 YSYEKL. The CDR3 consists of 12 residues. The V end was cut by 3 bases, the J end by 6 bases, with 5 bases between.

This chain uses TRBV7-9 with TRBJ2-5; 8 bases match TRBD2. The V and J ends lost 2 bases and 4 bases, in that order; junction bases with no gene match: 3. Germline CDR1 reads SEHNR; CDR2 reads FQNEAQ (reference sequence). The CDR3 is made up of 14 amino acids. CDR3 bases: TGTGCCAGCAGCTTACGAGCGGGAGTAGAGACCCAGTACTTC. Translating gives CASSLRAGVETQYF.

The chain recombines TRBV2 with TRBJ1-1; D is unresolved. The CDR3 consists of 11 residues. Trimming shortened V by 6 bases and J by 5 bases, and 7 bases separated the two germline ends. Per germline, CDR1 SNHLY and CDR2 FYNNEI. This chain's CDR3 is CASSKRTEAFF. In nucleotides, the CDR3 is TGTGCCAGCAGCAAAAGGACTGAAGCTTTCTTT.

The V gene is TRBV5-4, the J gene TRBJ2-3; D possibly corresponds to TRBD2 (5 bases). V lost 2 bases, J lost 0 bases, and 10 bases lay in between. Germline lookup yields CDR1 SGHNT and CDR2 YYREEE (reference sequence). The CDR3 has 15 residues. CDR3 in DNA: TGTGCCAGCAGCTTCGGGGAGTTAAGCACAGATACGCAGTATTTT. It specifies CASSFGELSTDTQYF.